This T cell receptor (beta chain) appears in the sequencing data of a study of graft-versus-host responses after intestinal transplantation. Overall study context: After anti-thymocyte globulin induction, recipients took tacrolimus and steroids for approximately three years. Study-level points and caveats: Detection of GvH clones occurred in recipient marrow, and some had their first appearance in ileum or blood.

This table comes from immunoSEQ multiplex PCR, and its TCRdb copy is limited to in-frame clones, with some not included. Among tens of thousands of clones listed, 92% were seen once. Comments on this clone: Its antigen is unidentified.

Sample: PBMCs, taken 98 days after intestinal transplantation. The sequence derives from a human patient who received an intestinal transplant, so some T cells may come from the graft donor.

The CDR3 DNA is TGTGCCAGCAGCCCCACCCCGTATGAGCAGTTCTTC. Residues: CASSPTPYEQFF. V and J are TRBV6-6 and TRBJ2-1, with no clear D. V was clipped by 6 bases and J by 8 bases, with 11 bases between them. The CDR3 covers 12 residues. Germline CDR1 is MNHNY and CDR2 is SVGAGI (reference sequence).